This TCR beta chain was identified in a study of blood T cell repertoires in COVID-19. Study-level background: Samples taken during acute and convalescent COVID-19 were collected in the United States, Italy and Spain.

Original analysis: Researchers report that nucleated cell counts were estimated from reference gene primer amplification. Only in-frame clones appear in the TCRdb table, and some are missing; sequencing was by immunoSEQ multiplex PCR. The V and J calls and the clone size are those of that table, but D and trimming were determined from the DNA. Of about 160,000 clones listed, more than 75% are singletons. In Seattle, patients joined the study during active infection and were tracked longitudinally. The V and J ends lost 7 bases and 1 base respectively, with 10 bases between them. Germline V gene sequence: CDR1 SGHTA, CDR2 FQGTGA. There are 13 residues in the CDR3. This clone was counted a single time.

The genes are TRBV7-3 and TRBJ1-1; possibly TRBD1 for D (5 bases). Material: peripheral blood. The clonotype comes from a woman in her fifties or sixties with COVID-19, enrolled during active disease. The chain's CDR3 is CASTAGRNTEAFF. Here the CDR3 DNA reads TGTGCCAGCACGGCGGGGCGGAACACTGAAGCTTTCTTT.